This paragraph reports one T cell receptor beta chain. Its antigen remains unknown. The unexposed donors gave CD4+ T cells in 2011-2018, prior to COVID-19. After about 10 days of culture, CD4+ T cells were isolated. Assay used: immunoSEQ multiplex PCR; TCRdb lists only in-frame clones, some missing. The table records about 15,000 clones, about 73% of them present only once. This entry comes from a study of CD4 T cells in relation to SARS-CoV-2 and coronaviruses. Across the whole study: Negative control cultures got HIV-1 Nef peptides or no peptide.

Overall study findings and caveats: In around three fifths of donors, memory CD4+ clonotypes crossrecognized SARS-CoV-2 and at least one common cold coronavirus spike.

Sequencing used CD4+ T cells from PBMCs, cultured in vitro. The sequence came from a human donor in good health.

CDR3 in amino acids: CASSLETSGTGETQYF. Here the CDR3 DNA reads TGTGCCAGCAGCTTGGAGACTAGCGGTACCGGTGAGACCCAGTACTTC. V is TRBV5-4 and J is TRBJ2-5; TRBD2 matches 9 bases. CDR3 length: 16 residues. The germline V gene encodes CDR1 SGHNT and CDR2 YYREEE (reference sequence). Unmatched junction bases numbered 8, after V lost 0 bases and J lost 5 bases.